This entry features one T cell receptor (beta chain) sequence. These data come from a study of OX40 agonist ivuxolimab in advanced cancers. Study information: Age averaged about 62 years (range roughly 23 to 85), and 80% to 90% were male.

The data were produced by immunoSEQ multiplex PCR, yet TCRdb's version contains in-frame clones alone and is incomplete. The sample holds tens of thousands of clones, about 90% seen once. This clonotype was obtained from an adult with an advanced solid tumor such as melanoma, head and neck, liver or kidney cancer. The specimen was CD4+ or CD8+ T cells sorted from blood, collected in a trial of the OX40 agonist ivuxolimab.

The CDR3 sequence: CASSPEGTGSRMPLHF. The CDR3 region has the DNA TGTGCCAGCTCCCCGGAGGGGACCGGTAGTAGGATGCCCCTCCACTTT. The chain employs TRBV25-1 and TRBJ1-6, with a possible D match to TRBD1 (5 bases). The CDR3 spans 16 residues. The germline gives CDR1 MGHDK, CDR2 SYGVNS. The V gene lost 8 bases and the J gene lost 13 bases, with 27 bases spanning the gap.